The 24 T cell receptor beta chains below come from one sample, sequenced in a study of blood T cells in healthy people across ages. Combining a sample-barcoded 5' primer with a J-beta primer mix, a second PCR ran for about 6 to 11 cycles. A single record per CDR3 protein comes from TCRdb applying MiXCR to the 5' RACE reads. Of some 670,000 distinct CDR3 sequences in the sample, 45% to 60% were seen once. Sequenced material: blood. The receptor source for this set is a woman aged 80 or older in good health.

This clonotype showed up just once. CDR3 nucleotide sequence: TGTGCCAGCAGCGCGATTCCGACCCCCTCGTACAATGAGCAGTTCTTC. This sequence encodes CASSAIPTPSYNEQFF. The V and J genes are TRBV27 and TRBJ2-1; D unclear. The CDR3 contains 16 residues. Germline CDR1 and CDR2: MNHEY and SMNVEV (reference sequence). V was trimmed by 6 bases and J by 4 bases, leaving 19 bases between them.

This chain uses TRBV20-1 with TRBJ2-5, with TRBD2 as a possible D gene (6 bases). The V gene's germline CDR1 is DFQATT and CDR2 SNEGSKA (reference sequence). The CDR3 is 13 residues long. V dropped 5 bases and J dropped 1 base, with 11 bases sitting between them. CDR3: CSAGRGFQETQYF. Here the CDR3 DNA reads TGCAGTGCTGGGCGGGGATTCCAAGAGACCCAGTACTTC.

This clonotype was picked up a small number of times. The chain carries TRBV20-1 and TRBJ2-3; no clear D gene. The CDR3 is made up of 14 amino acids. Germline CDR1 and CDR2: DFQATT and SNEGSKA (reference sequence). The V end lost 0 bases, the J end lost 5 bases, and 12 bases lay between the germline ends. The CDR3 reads CSARDPTSGDTQYF. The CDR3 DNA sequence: TGCAGTGCTAGAGATCCAACCTCCGGAGATACGCAGTATTTT.

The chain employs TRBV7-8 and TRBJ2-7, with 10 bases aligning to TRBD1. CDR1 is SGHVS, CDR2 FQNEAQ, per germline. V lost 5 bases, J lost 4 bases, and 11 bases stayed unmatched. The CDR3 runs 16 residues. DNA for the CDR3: TGTGCCAGCAGCCAAGGGATCGGGGACAGGGGTTACGAGCAGTACTTC. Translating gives CASSQGIGDRGYEQYF.

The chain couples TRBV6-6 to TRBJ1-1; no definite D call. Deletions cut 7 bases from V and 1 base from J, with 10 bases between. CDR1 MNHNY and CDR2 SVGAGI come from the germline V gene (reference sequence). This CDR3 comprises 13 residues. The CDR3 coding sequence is TGTGCCAGCAAAAAGAGGGAGAACACTGAAGCTTTCTTT. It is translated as CASKKRENTEAFF.

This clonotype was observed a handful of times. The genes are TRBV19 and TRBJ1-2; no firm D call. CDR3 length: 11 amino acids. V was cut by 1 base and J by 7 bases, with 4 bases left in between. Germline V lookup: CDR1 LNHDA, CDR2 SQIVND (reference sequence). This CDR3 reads CASSIGGGYTF. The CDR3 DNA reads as TGTGCCAGTAGTATAGGCGGTGGCTACACCTTC.

The CDR3 nucleotides read TGTGCCAGCAGTTTAGTCGGCGGGACTAGCGCAGATACGCAGTATTTT. Protein: CASSLVGGTSADTQYF. The chain combines TRBV12-3 or TRBV12-4 with TRBJ2-3; the match to TRBD2 covers 10 bases. Losses at the gene ends were 1 base for V and 4 bases for J; bases not matched to a gene: 5. The CDR3 covers 16 residues.

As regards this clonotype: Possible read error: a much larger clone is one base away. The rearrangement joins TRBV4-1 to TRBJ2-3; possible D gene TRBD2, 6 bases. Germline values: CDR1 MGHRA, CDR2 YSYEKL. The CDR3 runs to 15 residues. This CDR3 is CASSQVPSDTDAQYF. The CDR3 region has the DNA TGCGCCAGCAGCCAAGTTCCTAGCGACACAGATGCGCAGTATTTT.

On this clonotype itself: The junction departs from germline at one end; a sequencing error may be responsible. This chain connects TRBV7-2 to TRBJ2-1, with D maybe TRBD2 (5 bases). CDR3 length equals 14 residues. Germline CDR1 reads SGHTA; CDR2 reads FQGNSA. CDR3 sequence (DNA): TGCGCCAGCAGCTTAGCGCCAAGGGCCCCATCTCAGTTCTTC. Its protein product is CASSLAPRAPSQFF.

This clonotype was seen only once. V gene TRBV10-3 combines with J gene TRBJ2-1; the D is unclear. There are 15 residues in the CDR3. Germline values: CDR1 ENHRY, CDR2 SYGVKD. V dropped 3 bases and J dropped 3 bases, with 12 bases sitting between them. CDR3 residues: CAISDSPRSYNEQFF. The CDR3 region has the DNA TGTGCCATCAGTGACTCCCCTCGAAGCTACAATGAGCAGTTCTTC.

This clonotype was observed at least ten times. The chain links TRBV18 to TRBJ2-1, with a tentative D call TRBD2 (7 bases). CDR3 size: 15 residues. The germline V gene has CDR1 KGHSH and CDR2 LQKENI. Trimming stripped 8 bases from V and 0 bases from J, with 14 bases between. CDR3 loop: CASTGGLASYNEQFF. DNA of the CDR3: TGTGCCAGCACGGGGGGCCTCGCCTCCTACAATGAGCAGTTCTTC. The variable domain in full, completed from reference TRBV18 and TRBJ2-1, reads NAGVMQNPRHLVRRRGQEARLRCSPMKGHSHVYWYRQLPEEGLKFMVYLQKENIIDESGMPKERFSAEFPKEGPSILRIQQVVRGDSAAYFCASTGGLASYNEQFFGPGTRLTVL.

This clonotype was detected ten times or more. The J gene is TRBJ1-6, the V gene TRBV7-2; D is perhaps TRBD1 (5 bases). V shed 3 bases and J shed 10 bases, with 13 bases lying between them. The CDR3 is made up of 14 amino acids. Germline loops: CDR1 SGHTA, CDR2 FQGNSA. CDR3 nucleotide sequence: TGTGCCAGCAGCTTGGCAGGGAGAGGCTCACCCCTCCACTTT. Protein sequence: CASSLAGRGSPLHF.

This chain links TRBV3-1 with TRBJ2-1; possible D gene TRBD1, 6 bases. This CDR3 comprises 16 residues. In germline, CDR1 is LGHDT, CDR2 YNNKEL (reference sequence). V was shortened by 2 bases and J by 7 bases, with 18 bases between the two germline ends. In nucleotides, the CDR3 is TGTGCCAGCAGCCAAAAAGGGGGTGGGGATACAAATGAGCAGTTCTTC. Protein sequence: CASSQKGGGDTNEQFF.

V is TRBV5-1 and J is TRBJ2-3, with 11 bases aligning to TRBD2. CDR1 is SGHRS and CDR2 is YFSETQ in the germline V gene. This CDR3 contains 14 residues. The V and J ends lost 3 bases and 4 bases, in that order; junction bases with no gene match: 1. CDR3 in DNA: TGCGCCAGCAGCTCGACTAGCGGGGCAGATACGCAGTATTTT. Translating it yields CASSSTSGADTQYF.

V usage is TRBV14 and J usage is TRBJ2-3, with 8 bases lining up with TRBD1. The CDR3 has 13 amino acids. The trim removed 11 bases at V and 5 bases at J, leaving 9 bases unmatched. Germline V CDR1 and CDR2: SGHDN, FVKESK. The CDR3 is CAVRQGIQDTQYF. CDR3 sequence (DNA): TGTGCCGTCCGACAGGGGATACAAGATACGCAGTATTTT.

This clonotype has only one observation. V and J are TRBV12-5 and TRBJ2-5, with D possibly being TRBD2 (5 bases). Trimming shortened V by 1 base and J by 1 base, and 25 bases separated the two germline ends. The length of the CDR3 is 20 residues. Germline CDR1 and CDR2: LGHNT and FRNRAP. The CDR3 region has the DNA TGTGCTAGTGGTTTGGCTACCCAGTTGGAGGTAGGGAAAGTCCAAGAGACCCAGTACTTC. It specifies CASGLATQLEVGKVQETQYF.

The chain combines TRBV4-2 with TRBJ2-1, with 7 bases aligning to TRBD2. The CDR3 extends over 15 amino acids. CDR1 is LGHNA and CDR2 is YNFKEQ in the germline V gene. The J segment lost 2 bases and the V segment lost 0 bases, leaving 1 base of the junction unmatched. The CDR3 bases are TGTGCCAGCAGCCAAGAGCGGGGGACCTACAATGAGCAGTTCTTC. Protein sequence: CASSQERGTYNEQFF.

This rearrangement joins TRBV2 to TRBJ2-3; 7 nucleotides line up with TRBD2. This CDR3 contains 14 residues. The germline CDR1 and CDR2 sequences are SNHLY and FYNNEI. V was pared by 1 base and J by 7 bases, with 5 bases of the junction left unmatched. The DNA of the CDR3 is TGTGCCAGCAGTGAAGGGGGGGGGAGCTATACGCAGTATTTT. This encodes CASSEGGGSYTQYF.

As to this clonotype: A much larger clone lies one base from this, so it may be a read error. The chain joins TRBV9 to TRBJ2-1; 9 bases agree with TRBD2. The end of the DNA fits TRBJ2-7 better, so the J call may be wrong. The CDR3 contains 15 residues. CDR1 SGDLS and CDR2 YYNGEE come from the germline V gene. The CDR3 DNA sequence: TGTGCCAGCAGCGTAGTGGGCGGGAGGGGCAATGAGCAGTACTTC. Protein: CASSVVGGRGNEQYF.

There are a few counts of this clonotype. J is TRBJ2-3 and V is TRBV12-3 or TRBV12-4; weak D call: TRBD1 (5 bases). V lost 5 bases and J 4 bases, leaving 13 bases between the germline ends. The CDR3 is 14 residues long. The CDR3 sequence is CASSASARADTQYF. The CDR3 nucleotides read TGTGCCAGCAGTGCGAGCGCCAGGGCAGATACGCAGTATTTT.

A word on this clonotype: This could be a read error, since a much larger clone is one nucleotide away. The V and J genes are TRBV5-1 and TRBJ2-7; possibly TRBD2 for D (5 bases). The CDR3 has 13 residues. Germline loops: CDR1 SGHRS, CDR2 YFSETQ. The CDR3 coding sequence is TGCACCAGCAGCTTGGTGGTTGAGGGTCCCCAGTACTTC. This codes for CTSSLVVEGPQYF. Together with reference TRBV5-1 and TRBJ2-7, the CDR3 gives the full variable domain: KAGVTQTPRYLIKTRGQQVTLSCSPISGHRSVSWYQQTPGQGLQFLFEYFSETQRNKGNFPGRFSGRQFSNSRSEMNVSTLELGDSALYLCTSSLVVEGPQYFGPGTRLTVT.

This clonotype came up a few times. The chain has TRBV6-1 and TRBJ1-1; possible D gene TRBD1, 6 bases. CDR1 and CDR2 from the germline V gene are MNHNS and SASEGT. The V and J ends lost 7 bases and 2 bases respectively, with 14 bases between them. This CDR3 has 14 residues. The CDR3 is CASTEGVPNTEAFF. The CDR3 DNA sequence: TGTGCCAGCACCGAGGGGGTCCCTAACACTGAAGCTTTCTTT.

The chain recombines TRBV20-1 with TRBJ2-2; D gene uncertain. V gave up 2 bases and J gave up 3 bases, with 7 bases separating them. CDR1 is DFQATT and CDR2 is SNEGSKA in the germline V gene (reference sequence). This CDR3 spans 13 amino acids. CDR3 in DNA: TGCAGTGCTAGAAACAGTTACACCGGGGAGCTGTTTTTT. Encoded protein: CSARNSYTGELFF.

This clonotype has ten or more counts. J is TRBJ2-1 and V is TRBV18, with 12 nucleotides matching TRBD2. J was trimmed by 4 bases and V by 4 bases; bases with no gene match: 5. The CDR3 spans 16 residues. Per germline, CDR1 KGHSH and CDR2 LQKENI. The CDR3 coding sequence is TGTGCCAGCTCACAGAGGACTAGCGGGGTTTACAATGAGCAGTTCTTC. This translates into CASSQRTSGVYNEQFF. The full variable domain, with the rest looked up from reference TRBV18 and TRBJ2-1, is NAGVMQNPRHLVRRRGQEARLRCSPMKGHSHVYWYRQLPEEGLKFMVYLQKENIIDESGMPKERFSAEFPKEGPSILRIQQVVRGDSAAYFCASSQRTSGVYNEQFFGPGTRLTVL.